Each of the 20 T cell receptor beta chains below was sequenced from the same sample in a study of tumor-infiltrating lymphocytes in primary liver carcinoma. Total RNA amounting to 500 ng was the source from which TCR beta cDNA was made with a constant-region primer. Three nested multiplex PCR rounds of slightly modified ARM-PCR generated TCR beta libraries. Primers for the first two PCR rounds were TRBV1-TRBV30 forward primers and a C-beta reverse primer (roughly 9 cycles per round). TCRdb re-derived calls from the multiplex PCR reads in MiXCR, one entry per CDR3 protein. Of about 310,000 distinct CDR3 sequences in the sample, 50% to 75% were seen once. The blood RNA (from unsorted whole blood) was obtained, and germline DNA was also extracted. Sequencing was done on a sample of peripheral blood. Every receptor here comes from a woman in her twenties or thirties with primary liver carcinoma and hepatitis B virus infection.

V usage is TRBV7-2 and J usage is TRBJ1-2; D is ambiguous. The CDR3 is 14 amino acids. The V gene lost 4 bases and the J gene lost 2 bases, with 11 bases spanning the gap. CDR1 and CDR2 from the germline V gene are SGHTA and FQGNSA. This chain's CDR3 is CASSSAATNYGYTF. The DNA for the CDR3 is TGTGCCAGCAGCTCAGCGGCCACAAACTATGGCTACACCTTC.

About this clonotype: A much larger clone is a single base away; this may be a read error. The chain has TRBV12-3 or TRBV12-4 and TRBJ2-1, with D perhaps TRBD1 or TRBD2 (5 bases each). The V and J ends lost 6 bases and 14 bases respectively, with 17 bases between them. The CDR3 is 12 residues long. The CDR3 is CASRLLTGAKFF. The CDR3 nucleotides are TGTGCCAGCAGGTTACTCACCGGGGCCAAGTTCTTC.

This clonotype was seen more than once but under ten times. This may be a read error: a much more frequent sequence differs by one nucleotide. In DNA, the CDR3 is TGTGCCAGCAGTTCGCGGCAAACCAACTACGAGCAGTACTTC. Translating it yields CASSSRQTNYEQYF. The chain is built from TRBV6-2 or TRBV6-3 and TRBJ2-7, with D uncertain. The CDR3 loop spans 14 amino acids. V was pared by 4 bases and J by 3 bases, with 13 bases between. Germline V CDR1 and CDR2: MNHEY, SVGEGT.

The chain employs TRBV29-1 and TRBJ2-5; D is perhaps TRBD2 (6 bases). CDR1 SQVTM and CDR2 ANQGSEA come from the germline V gene. V lost 3 bases to trimming and J lost 4 bases, with 12 bases between them. The CDR3 contains 13 residues. CDR3 amino acids: CSVEIGGVETQYF. In DNA form, the CDR3 reads TGCAGCGTTGAGATCGGGGGAGTAGAGACCCAGTACTTC.

Points on this clonotype: This is likely a read error, given that the CDR3 carries no conserved phenylalanine or tryptophan at its end. CDR3 coding DNA: TGTGTCAGGAGTTACTCCGCTCCCTCTGGGGCCAACGTCCTGACTTTA. Its translation: CVRSYSAPSGANVLTL. V is TRBV6-2 or TRBV6-3 and J is TRBJ2-6; D is unresolved. CDR3 length: 16 amino acids. Germline V lookup: CDR1 MNHEY, CDR2 SVGEGT.

This clonotype was recorded at least ten times. The rearrangement links TRBV4-1 to TRBJ2-1; tentative D call: TRBD2 (5 bases). The germline V and J ends were trimmed by 3 bases and 3 bases, with 9 bases remaining between them. The CDR3 runs 14 residues. Germline V gene sequence: CDR1 MGHRA, CDR2 YSYEKL. CDR3: CASSQVRDYNEQFF. Here the CDR3 DNA reads TGCGCCAGCAGCCAGGTCCGGGACTACAATGAGCAGTTCTTC.

The sample holds one count of this clonotype. This clone may be a read error of a much larger clone one base away. The chain links TRBV6-2 or TRBV6-3 to TRBJ2-2; 8 bases agree with TRBD1. The CDR3 is 15 amino acids. CDR1 is MNHEY and CDR2 is SVGEGT in the germline V gene. The CDR3 sequence is CAGSRTQGDTGELFF. Written as DNA, the CDR3 is TGTGCCGGCAGCCGCACACAGGGGGATACCGGGGAGCTGTTTTTT.

This clonotype was picked up a small number of times. The genes are TRBV12-3 or TRBV12-4 and TRBJ1-1; D may be TRBD1 (5 bases). The V end was cut by 4 bases, the J end by 7 bases, with 7 bases between. The CDR3 loop spans 11 amino acids. The CDR3 sequence is CASSYRYEAFF. CDR3 nucleotides: TGTGCCAGCAGTTACAGGTATGAAGCTTTCTTT.

A remark on this clonotype: The junction departs from germline at one end; a sequencing error may be responsible. The rearrangement joins TRBV7-9 to TRBJ2-6; TRBD1 might be the D (6 bases). The CDR3 covers 17 residues. Germline CDR1 reads SEHNR; CDR2 reads FQNEAQ (reference sequence). The CDR3 sequence: CARSRGTGLTGANVLTF. In DNA form, the CDR3 reads TGTGCCAGAAGCCGGGGAACAGGGCTAACTGGGGCCAACGTCCTGACTTTT.

To note about this clonotype: One junction end does not reproduce the germline sequence, and a read error may be involved. The chain joins TRBV11-2 to TRBJ2-1; D uncertain. CDR3 length: 13 amino acids. The germline gives CDR1 SGHAT, CDR2 FQNNGV. The CDR3 DNA reads TGTGCCATCAGCTTAGAGGCAGAAAATGAGCAGTTCTTC. It is translated as CAISLEAENEQFF.

J is TRBJ1-5 and V is TRBV10-3; D ambiguous. Germline V CDR1 and CDR2: ENHRY, SYGVKD. V lost 2 bases, J lost 5 bases, and 10 bases lay in between. The CDR3 contains 14 residues. The CDR3 DNA reads TGTGCCATCAGTGAGGAGGGTTTCGATCAGCCCCAGCATTTT. Its translation is CAISEEGFDQPQHF.

Turning to this clonotype: Without the conserved terminal phenylalanine or tryptophan, this CDR3 likely stems from a read error. J is TRBJ1-1 and V is TRBV12-3 or TRBV12-4; no firm D call. This CDR3 is 13 amino acids long. V shed 3 bases and J shed 0 bases, with 5 bases lying between them. CDR3 protein: CASSFRVNTEAFL. CDR3 bases: TGTGCCAGCAGTTTCCGGGTGAACACTGAAGCTTTCCTT.

As for this clonotype: A much larger clone sits a single nucleotide away, making a read error possible. This chain joins TRBV29-1 and TRBJ2-7; maybe TRBD1 (5 bases). The CDR3 runs 12 residues. Between the trimmed V and J ends, which lost 3 bases and 2 bases, there was a span of 8 bases. Germline V gene data show CDR1 as SQVTM and CDR2 as ANQGSEA. This chain's CDR3 is CSVEQQAYEQYF. DNA for the CDR3: TGCAGCGTTGAGCAACAGGCCTACGAGCAGTACTTC.

The CDR3 protein is CASSRGGSSTDTQYF. CDR3 bases: TGTGCCAGCAGTCGAGGGGGGAGCAGTACAGATACGCAGTATTTT. This chain joins TRBV6-6 and TRBJ2-3; D is possibly TRBD1 or TRBD2 (6 bases each). V was pared by 5 bases and J by 3 bases, with 15 bases between. The CDR3 spans 15 residues. In germline, CDR1 is MNHNY, CDR2 SVGAGI (reference sequence).

A word on this clonotype: A much larger clone differs by one base, so this may be a read error. The chain carries TRBV12-3 or TRBV12-4 and TRBJ2-5, with D possibly matching TRBD2 (6 bases). This CDR3 region has 16 residues. The V and J ends lost 3 bases and 2 bases respectively, with 16 bases between them. Written as DNA, the CDR3 is TGTGCCAGCAGTTTGGGGAGCACCAGCGGGCAAGAGACCCAGTACTTC. This translates into CASSLGSTSGQETQYF.

The V call is TRBV6-1, the J call TRBJ2-1; D uncertain. Trimming stripped 2 bases from V and 7 bases from J, with 12 bases between. Germline CDR1 reads MNHNS; CDR2 reads SASEGT. The CDR3 has 14 amino acids. In DNA, the CDR3 is TGTGCCAGCAGTGAACAGTGGACGAAAAATGAGCAGTTCTTC. Its translation: CASSEQWTKNEQFF.

In this sample, this clonotype turned up a few times. The gene calls are TRBV12-5 and TRBJ2-7; 9 positions match TRBD1. Germline CDR1 reads LGHNT; CDR2 reads FRNRAP. The CDR3 has 12 residues. V lost 11 bases to trimming and J lost 3 bases; unmatched junction nucleotides: 5. The CDR3 DNA follows: TGTGCTTATCGACAGGGGGGCTACGAGCAGTACTTC. Protein product: CAYRQGGYEQYF.

Of note for this clonotype: Sequence at one end of the junction differs from germline and may be a read error. The J gene is TRBJ1-2, the V gene TRBV25-1; 11 positions agree with TRBD1. The CDR3 is made up of 13 amino acids. CDR1 is MGHDK, CDR2 SYGVNS, per germline. CDR3 nucleotide sequence: TGTGCTAGCAGCGGACAGGGGGCAAGAGGCTACACCTTC. Its translation is CASSGQGARGYTF.

This clonotype has ten or more counts. The chain recombines TRBV11-1 with TRBJ2-1; 10 nucleotides align to TRBD2. This CDR3 contains 16 residues. Germline loops: CDR1 SGHAT, CDR2 FQDESV (reference sequence). V trimming: 1 base; J trimming: 8 bases; junction bases outside the gene matches: 8. CDR3 protein: CASSLGASGSNDEQFF. The CDR3, as DNA: TGTGCCAGCAGCTTAGGAGCTAGCGGGAGTAATGATGAGCAGTTCTTC.

A remark on this clonotype: An end of the junction does not agree with germline; a read error may underlie this. The chain uses TRBV11-2 and TRBJ2-5; D tentatively fits TRBD1 or TRBD2 (5 bases each). CDR1 SGHAT and CDR2 FQNNGV come from the germline V gene. The CDR3 runs to 15 residues. Written as DNA, the CDR3 is TGTGTCAGCAGCTTACTCGGGACCCTCCAAGAGACCCCGTACTTC. It codes for CVSSLLGTLQETPYF.